Listed below are T cell receptor beta chains from one sample, sequenced in a study of T cell responses to AZD1222 COVID-19 vaccine. Only in-frame clones appear in the TCRdb table, and some are missing; sequencing was by immunoSEQ multiplex PCR. The sample lists 100,000 to 140,000 clones, 70% to 90% occurring once. This material consisted of peripheral blood, taken on day 0 of AZD1222 vaccination. The receptors derive from an adult in good health. CDR3s include the opening cysteine and the closing phenylalanine or tryptophan. Fields, in order: D gene, V gene, clone size, J gene, CDR3 protein, CDR3 DNA. A D gene is named only where the DNA matches it firmly. Clone size is not always given. Where it is, it says once, few, many or a class for expanded clones.

d_call: .; v_call: TRBV6-6; clone_size: .; j_call: TRBJ1-1; cdr3_aa: CASTLSRDYTEAFF; cdr3_nt: TGTGCCAGCACTCTATCCAGGGACTACACTGAAGCTTTCTTT
d_call: .; v_call: TRBV4-2; clone_size: .; j_call: TRBJ2-1; cdr3_aa: CASSQLNVEQFF; cdr3_nt: TGTGCCAGCAGCCAATTAAATGTTGAGCAGTTCTTC
d_call: .; v_call: TRBV28; clone_size: .; j_call: TRBJ1-2; cdr3_aa: CASINTGAGYGYTF; cdr3_nt: TGTGCCAGCATCAACACGGGAGCGGGCTATGGCTACACCTTC
d_call: .; v_call: TRBV30; clone_size: .; j_call: TRBJ1-3; cdr3_aa: CAWSPAYSGNTIYF; cdr3_nt: TGTGCCTGGTCCCCTGCTTACTCTGGAAACACCATATATTTT
d_call: TRBD2; v_call: TRBV18; clone_size: .; j_call: TRBJ2-7; cdr3_aa: CASSLGTTYEQYF; cdr3_nt: TGTGCCAGCTCACTCGGGACTACCTACGAGCAGTACTTC
d_call: .; v_call: TRBV6-2/TRBV6-3; clone_size: .; j_call: TRBJ1-5; cdr3_aa: CASSYLLGSGGDQPQHF; cdr3_nt: TGTGCCAGCAGTTACCTCCTCGGGTCCGGAGGTGATCAGCCCCAGCATTTT
d_call: .; v_call: TRBV12-3/TRBV12-4; clone_size: few; j_call: TRBJ1-5; cdr3_aa: CASSSPGQPQHF; cdr3_nt: TGTGCCAGCAGCTCCCCTGGGCAGCCCCAGCATTTT
d_call: .; v_call: TRBV10-3; clone_size: .; j_call: TRBJ1-5; cdr3_aa: CAISESAGAGRAYQPQHF; cdr3_nt: TGTGCCATCAGTGAGTCGGCAGGGGCCGGTCGGGCGTATCAGCCCCAGCATTTT
d_call: TRBD1; v_call: TRBV5-1; clone_size: .; j_call: TRBJ2-7; cdr3_aa: CASRLGQGATYEQYF; cdr3_nt: TGCGCCAGCAGACTCGGACAGGGGGCAACCTACGAGCAGTACTTC
d_call: .; v_call: TRBV18; clone_size: .; j_call: TRBJ1-5; cdr3_aa: CASSPRQPDSNQPQHF; cdr3_nt: TGTGCCAGCTCACCACGGCAACCAGATAGCAATCAGCCCCAGCATTTT
d_call: TRBD1; v_call: TRBV11-3; clone_size: few; j_call: TRBJ1-2; cdr3_aa: CASTPGTGYDYGYTF; cdr3_nt: TGTGCCAGCACCCCCGGGACAGGGTACGACTATGGCTACACCTTC
d_call: .; v_call: TRBV28; clone_size: .; j_call: TRBJ1-4; cdr3_aa: CASSPPTTNEKLFF; cdr3_nt: TGTGCCAGCAGCCCCCCAACAACTAATGAAAAACTGTTTTTT
d_call: TRBD2; v_call: TRBV6-5; clone_size: .; j_call: TRBJ2-7; cdr3_aa: CASRPQLAGESEQYF; cdr3_nt: TGTGCCAGCAGGCCCCAACTAGCGGGAGAAAGCGAGCAGTACTTC
d_call: TRBD2; v_call: TRBV28; clone_size: .; j_call: TRBJ2-5; cdr3_aa: CASSLSRGLGSIEETQYF; cdr3_nt: TGTGCCAGCAGTTTATCTCGGGGACTAGGCAGTATAGAAGAGACCCAGTACTTC
d_call: TRBD1; v_call: TRBV5-4; clone_size: .; j_call: TRBJ2-7; cdr3_aa: CASSSPGQGLNEQYF; cdr3_nt: TGTGCCAGCAGTTCCCCGGGACAGGGCCTCAACGAGCAGTACTTC
d_call: .; v_call: TRBV28; clone_size: few; j_call: TRBJ1-3; cdr3_aa: CASTLTAGNTIYF; cdr3_nt: TGTGCCAGCACCCTGACAGCTGGAAACACCATATATTTT
d_call: TRBD2; v_call: TRBV5-1; clone_size: .; j_call: TRBJ2-1; cdr3_aa: CASSTDLAGGKDEQFF; cdr3_nt: TGCGCCAGCAGCACAGATTTAGCGGGAGGTAAGGATGAGCAGTTCTTC
d_call: .; v_call: TRBV5-1; clone_size: .; j_call: TRBJ1-6; cdr3_aa: CASSFLKDSEYSPLHF; cdr3_nt: TGCGCCAGCAGCTTCTTAAAGGACAGTGAATATTCACCCCTCCACTTT
d_call: TRBD2; v_call: TRBV7-2; clone_size: .; j_call: TRBJ2-7; cdr3_aa: CASSYYSGRTYEQYF; cdr3_nt: TGTGCCAGCAGCTACTATAGCGGGAGGACCTACGAGCAGTACTTC
d_call: .; v_call: TRBV7-2; clone_size: .; j_call: TRBJ2-5; cdr3_aa: CASSLPPGLPWETQYF; cdr3_nt: TGTGCCAGCAGCTTACCACCGGGACTCCCTTGGGAGACCCAGTACTTC